This entry describes one TCR beta chain. Its antigen is not identified. From germline, CDR1 is GTSNPN and CDR2 SVGIG (reference sequence). Trimming cost V 7 bases and J 2 bases; bases outside gene matches: 8. This CDR3 comprises 15 residues. This sample was included in a study of shared clonotypes between healthy human individuals. Study-level findings and limits: Rarefaction demonstrated incomplete sorted-subset sequencing despite large depth.

The table came from immunoSEQ multiplex PCR; TCRdb's copy has only in-frame clones and leaves some out. The table includes some 800,000 clones, almost 95% detected once. CD8 cells regarded as naive lacked CD45RO, were positively chosen for CCR7, and omitted terminally differentiated effector memory CD45RA+ cells. The clonotype was recovered from a man aged 25 to 45 in good health. The chain is built from TRBV30 and TRBJ2-1; 10 bases fit TRBD2. Sequencing input: naive CD8+ T cells sorted from blood. The DNA for the CDR3 is TGTGCCTTCGGACTAGCGGAGACTCCCTACAATGAGCAGTTCTTC. Protein sequence: CAFGLAETPYNEQFF.